The clone carrying this T cell receptor beta chain was seen a few times. This sample was included in a study of human T cells and chemical hapten exposure. Specified time point: patch test 2, 6 weeks after DPC sensitization. Treatment here: therapeutic diphenylcyclopropenone sensitization with weekly scalp DPC. The V and J ends lost 2 bases and 0 bases respectively, with 7 bases between them. Germline-derived CDR1 and CDR2 are MNHEY and SVGAGI. This CDR3 has 14 amino acids. Each CDR3 protein gets one entry after TCRdb re-called the RACE reads with MiXCR. The sample lists around 69,000 distinct CDR3 sequences, about 9% occurring once.

The source is a woman aged 45-65 years with alopecia areata. Some clones in this sample may be carry-over from other donors' samples. The chain couples TRBV6-5 to TRBJ1-1; D remains unclear. The sample was whole blood, taken in connection with sensitization to the hapten diphenylcyclopropenone (DPC). Here the CDR3 reads CASSYAVMNTEAFF. CDR3 DNA sequence: TGTGCCAGCAGTTACGCAGTCATGAACACTGAAGCTTTCTTT.